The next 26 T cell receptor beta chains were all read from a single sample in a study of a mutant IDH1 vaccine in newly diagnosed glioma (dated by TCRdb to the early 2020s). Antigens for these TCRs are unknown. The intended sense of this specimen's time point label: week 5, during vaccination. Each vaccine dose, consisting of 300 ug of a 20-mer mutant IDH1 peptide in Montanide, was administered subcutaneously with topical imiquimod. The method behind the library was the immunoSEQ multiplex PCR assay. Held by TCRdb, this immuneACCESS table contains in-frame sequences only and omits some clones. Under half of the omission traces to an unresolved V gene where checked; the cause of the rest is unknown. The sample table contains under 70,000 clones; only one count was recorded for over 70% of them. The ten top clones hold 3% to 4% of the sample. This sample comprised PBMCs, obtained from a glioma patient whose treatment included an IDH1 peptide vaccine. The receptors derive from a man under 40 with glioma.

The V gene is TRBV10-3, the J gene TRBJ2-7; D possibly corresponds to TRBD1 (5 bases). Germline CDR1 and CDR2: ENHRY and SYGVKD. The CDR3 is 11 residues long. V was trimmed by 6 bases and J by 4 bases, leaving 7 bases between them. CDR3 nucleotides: TGTGCCATCAGACAGGATTACGAGCAGTACTTC. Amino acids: CAIRQDYEQYF.

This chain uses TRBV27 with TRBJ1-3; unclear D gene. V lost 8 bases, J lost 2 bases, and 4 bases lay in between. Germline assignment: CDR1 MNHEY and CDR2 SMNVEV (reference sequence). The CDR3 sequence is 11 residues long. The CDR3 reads CASCPGNTIYF. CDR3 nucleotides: TGTGCCAGCTGTCCTGGAAACACCATATATTTT.

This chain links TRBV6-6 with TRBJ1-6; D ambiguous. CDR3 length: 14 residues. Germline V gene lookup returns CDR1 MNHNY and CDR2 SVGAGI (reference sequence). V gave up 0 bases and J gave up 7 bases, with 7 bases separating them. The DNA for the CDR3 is TGTGCCAGCAGTTACTCGGGGAACAATTCACCCCTCCACTTT. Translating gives CASSYSGNNSPLHF.

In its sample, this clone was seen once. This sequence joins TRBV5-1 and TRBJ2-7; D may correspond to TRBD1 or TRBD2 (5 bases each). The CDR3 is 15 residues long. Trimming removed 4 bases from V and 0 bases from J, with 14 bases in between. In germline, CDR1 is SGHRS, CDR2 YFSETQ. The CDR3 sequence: CASSRRDGSSYEQYF. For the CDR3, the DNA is TGCGCCAGCAGCCGCCGGGACGGAAGCTCCTACGAGCAGTACTTC.

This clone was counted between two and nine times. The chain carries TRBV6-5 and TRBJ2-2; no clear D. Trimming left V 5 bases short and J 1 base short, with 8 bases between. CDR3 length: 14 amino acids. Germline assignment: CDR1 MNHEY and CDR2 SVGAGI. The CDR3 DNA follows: TGTGCCAGCAGTCAACAGATGAACACCGGGGAGCTGTTTTTT. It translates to CASSQQMNTGELFF.

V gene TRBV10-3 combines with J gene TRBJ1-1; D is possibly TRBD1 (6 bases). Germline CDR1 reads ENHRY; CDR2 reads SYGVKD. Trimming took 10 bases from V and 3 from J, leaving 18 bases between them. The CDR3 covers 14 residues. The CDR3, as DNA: TGTGCCACCAGAATCCGGGGGCCGGACACTGAAGCTTTCTTT. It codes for CATRIRGPDTEAFF.

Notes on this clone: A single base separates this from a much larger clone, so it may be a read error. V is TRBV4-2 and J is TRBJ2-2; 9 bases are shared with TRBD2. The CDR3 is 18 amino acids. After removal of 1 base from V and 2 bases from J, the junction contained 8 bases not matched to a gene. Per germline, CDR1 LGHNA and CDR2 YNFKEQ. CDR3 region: CASSQAGAGGPNTGELFF. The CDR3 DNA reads TGTGCCAGCAGCCAAGCTGGGGCGGGGGGGCCTAACACCGGGGAGCTGTTTTTT.

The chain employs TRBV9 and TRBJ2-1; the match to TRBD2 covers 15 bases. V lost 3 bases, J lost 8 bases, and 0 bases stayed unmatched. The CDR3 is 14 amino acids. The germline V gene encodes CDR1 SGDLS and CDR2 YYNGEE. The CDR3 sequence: CASSGTSGGDEQFF. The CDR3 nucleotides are TGTGCCAGCAGCGGGACTAGCGGGGGGGATGAGCAGTTCTTC.

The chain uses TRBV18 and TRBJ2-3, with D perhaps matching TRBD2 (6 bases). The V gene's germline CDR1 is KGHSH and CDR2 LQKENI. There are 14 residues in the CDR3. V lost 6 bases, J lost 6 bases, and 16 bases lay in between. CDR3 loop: CASSPRLVVDTQYF. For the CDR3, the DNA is TGTGCCAGCTCCCCAAGACTAGTTGTTGATACGCAGTATTTT.

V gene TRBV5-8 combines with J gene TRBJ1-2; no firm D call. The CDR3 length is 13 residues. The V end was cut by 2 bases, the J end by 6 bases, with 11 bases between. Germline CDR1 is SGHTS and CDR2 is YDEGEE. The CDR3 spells CASSFIYPNGYTF. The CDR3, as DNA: TGTGCCAGCAGCTTCATTTACCCAAATGGCTACACCTTC.

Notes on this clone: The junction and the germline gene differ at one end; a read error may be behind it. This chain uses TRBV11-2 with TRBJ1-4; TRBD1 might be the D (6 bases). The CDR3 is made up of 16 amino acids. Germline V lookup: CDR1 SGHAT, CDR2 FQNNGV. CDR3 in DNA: TGTGCCAGCAGCCCACACAGGCACGGGGGGCGAAGAAAAACTGTTTTT. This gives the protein CASSPHRHGGRRKTVF.

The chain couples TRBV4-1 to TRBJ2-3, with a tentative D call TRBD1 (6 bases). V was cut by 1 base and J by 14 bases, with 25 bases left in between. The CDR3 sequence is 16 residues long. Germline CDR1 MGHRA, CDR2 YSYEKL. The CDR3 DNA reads TGCGCCAGCAGCCAAGGTCCACAGGGAAGGTCCCCACCCGGGTATTTT. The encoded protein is CASSQGPQGRSPPGYF.

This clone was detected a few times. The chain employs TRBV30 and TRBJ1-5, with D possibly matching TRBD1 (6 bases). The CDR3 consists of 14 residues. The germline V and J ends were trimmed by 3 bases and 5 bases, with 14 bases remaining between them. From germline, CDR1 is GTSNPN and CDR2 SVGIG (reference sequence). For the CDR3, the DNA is TGTGCCTGGAGCCAAAGGACAGCTTATCAGCCCCAGCATTTT. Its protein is CAWSQRTAYQPQHF.

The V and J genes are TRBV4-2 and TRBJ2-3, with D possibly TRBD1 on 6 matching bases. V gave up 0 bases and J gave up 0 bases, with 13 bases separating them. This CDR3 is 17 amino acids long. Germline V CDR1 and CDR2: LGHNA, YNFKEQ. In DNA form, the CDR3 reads TGTGCCAGCAGCCAAGATGATAGGACAGAAAGCACAGATACGCAGTATTTT. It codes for CASSQDDRTESTDTQYF.

CDR3 DNA sequence: TGCGCCAGCAGCTTGCTAGAAAACTATGGCTACACCTTC. It translates to CASSLLENYGYTF. The rearrangement links TRBV5-1 to TRBJ1-2; no definite D call. This CDR3 has 13 amino acids. Germline lookup yields CDR1 SGHRS and CDR2 YFSETQ. Trimming removed 1 base from V and 2 bases from J, with 6 bases in between. Full variable domain (missing parts from reference TRBV5-1 and TRBJ1-2): KAGVTQTPRYLIKTRGQQVTLSCSPISGHRSVSWYQQTPGQGLQFLFEYFSETQRNKGNFPGRFSGRQFSNSRSEMNVSTLELGDSALYLCASSLLENYGYTFGSGTRLTVV.

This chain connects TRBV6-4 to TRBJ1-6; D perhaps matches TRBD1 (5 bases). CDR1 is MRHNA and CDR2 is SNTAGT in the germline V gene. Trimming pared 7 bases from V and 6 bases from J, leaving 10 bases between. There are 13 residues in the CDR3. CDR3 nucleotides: TGTGCCAGCATGGCGGGGCTTAATTCACCCCTCCACTTT. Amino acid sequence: CASMAGLNSPLHF.

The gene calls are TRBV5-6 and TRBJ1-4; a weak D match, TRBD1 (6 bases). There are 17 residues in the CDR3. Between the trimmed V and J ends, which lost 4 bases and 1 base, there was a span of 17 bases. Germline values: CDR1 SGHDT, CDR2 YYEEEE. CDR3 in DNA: TGTGCCAGCAGCCTCCAAGGGGGGGTTCGAACTAATGAAAAACTGTTTTTT. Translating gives CASSLQGGVRTNEKLFF.

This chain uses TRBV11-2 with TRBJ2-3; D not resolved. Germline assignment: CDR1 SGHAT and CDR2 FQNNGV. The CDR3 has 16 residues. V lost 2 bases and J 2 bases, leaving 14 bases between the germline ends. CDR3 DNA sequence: TGTGCCAGCAGCTTATCACCGGTCCCTATCACAGATACGCAGTATTTT. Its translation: CASSLSPVPITDTQYF.

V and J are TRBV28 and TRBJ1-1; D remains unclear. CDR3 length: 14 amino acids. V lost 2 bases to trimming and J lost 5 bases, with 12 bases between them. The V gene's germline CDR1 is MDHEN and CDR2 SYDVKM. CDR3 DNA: TGTGCCAGCAGTTTAAGGGTCTCGAGTACTGAAGCTTTCTTT. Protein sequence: CASSLRVSSTEAFF.

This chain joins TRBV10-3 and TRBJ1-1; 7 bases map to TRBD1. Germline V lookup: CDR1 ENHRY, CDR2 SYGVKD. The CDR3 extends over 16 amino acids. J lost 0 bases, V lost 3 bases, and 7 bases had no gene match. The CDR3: CAISDPGGEMNTEAFF. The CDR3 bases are TGTGCCATCAGTGATCCAGGGGGAGAGATGAACACTGAAGCTTTCTTT.

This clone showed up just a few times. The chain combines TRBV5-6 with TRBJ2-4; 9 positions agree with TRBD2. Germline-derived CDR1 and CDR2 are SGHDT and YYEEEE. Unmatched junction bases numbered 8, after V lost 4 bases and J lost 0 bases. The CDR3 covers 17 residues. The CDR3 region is CASSPRGGVLAKNIQYF. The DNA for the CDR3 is TGTGCCAGCAGCCCCCGCGGGGGGGTTCTAGCCAAAAACATTCAGTACTTC.

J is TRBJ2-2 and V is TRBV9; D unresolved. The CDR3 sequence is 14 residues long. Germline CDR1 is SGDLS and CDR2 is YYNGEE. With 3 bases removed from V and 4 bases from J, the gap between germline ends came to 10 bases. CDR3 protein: CASSAQMGTGELFF. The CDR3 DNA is TGTGCCAGCAGCGCACAAATGGGCACCGGGGAGCTGTTTTTT.

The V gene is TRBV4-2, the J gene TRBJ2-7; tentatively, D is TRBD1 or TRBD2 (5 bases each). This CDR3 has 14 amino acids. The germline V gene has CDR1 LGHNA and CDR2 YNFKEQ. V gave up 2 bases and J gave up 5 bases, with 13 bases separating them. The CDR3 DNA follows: TGTGCCAGCAGCCAAACCCGGGACCCAGACGAGCAGTACTTC. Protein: CASSQTRDPDEQYF.

The CDR3 spells CATSRDYRQGGDGYTF. As DNA, the CDR3 is TGTGCCACCAGCAGAGACTACAGACAGGGCGGCGATGGCTACACCTTC. The chain recombines TRBV15 with TRBJ1-2; 7 nucleotides line up with TRBD1. This CDR3 spans 16 amino acids. The germline CDR1 and CDR2 sequences are LNHNV and YYDKDF (reference sequence). Trimming cost V 0 bases and J 6 bases; bases outside gene matches: 10.

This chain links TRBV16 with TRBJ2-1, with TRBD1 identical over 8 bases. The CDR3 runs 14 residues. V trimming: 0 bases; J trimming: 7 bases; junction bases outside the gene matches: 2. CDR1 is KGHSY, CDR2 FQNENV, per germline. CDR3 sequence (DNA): TGTGCCAGCAGCCAATCCAGGGGGCTTAATGAGCAGTTCTTC. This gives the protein CASSQSRGLNEQFF.

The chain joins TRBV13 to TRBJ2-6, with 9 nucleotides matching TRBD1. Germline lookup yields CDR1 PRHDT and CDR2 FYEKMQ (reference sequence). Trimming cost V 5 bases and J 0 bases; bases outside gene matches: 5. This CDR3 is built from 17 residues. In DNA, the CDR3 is TGTGCCAGCAGCCCGGGACAGGGTTACTCTGGGGCCAACGTCCTGACTTTC. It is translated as CASSPGQGYSGANVLTF.